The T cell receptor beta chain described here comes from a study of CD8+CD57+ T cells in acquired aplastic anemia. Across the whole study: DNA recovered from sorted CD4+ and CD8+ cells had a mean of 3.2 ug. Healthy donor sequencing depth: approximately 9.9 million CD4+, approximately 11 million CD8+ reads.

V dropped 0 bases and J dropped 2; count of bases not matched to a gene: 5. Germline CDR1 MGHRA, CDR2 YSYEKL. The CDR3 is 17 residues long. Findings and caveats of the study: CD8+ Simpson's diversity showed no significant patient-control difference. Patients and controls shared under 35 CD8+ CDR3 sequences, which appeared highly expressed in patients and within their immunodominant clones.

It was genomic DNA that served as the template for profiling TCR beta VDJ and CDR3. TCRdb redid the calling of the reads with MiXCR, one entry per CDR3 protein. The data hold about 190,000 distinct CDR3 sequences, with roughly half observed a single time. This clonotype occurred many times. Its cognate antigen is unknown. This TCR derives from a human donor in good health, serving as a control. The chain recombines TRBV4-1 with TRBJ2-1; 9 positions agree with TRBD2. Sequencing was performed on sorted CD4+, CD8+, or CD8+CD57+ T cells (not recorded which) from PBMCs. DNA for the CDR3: TGCGCCAGCAGCCAAGACCCTAGCGGGGACCCCTACAATGAGCAGTTCTTC. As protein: CASSQDPSGDPYNEQFF.